This T cell receptor beta chain is from a study of shared clonotypes between healthy human individuals. Looking at the study overall: Each donor had three CD4 naive, three CD4 memory, two CD8 naive and one CD8 memory plate. General observations from the study: Non-shared clonotypes were found to have lower generation probabilities than the clonotypes that were shared by all four of the sorted-subset donors. In general, naive subsets displayed greater estimated richness than memory subsets did.

The protocol was immunoSEQ multiplex PCR, while the TCRdb copy is restricted to in-frame clones and leaves out a portion. There are 700,000 or so clones in the sample; about two thirds occur only once, and 1.8% lies in the top ten. With regard to this clone: Antigen unknown.

Healthy adults negative for HIV, lacking recent acute infections or vaccinations, served as donors. CDR3 length: 14 residues. The V and J ends lost 1 base and 5 bases, in that order; junction bases with no gene match: 3. Germline V gene data show CDR1 as KGHSH and CDR2 as LQKENI. The sample was memory CD4+ T cells sorted from blood. Subset indicated: CD45RA-negative fraction. The chain is built from TRBV18 and TRBJ2-7, with TRBD2 identical over 9 bases. The clonotype originates from a woman in her twenties or thirties in good health. The CDR3 DNA reads as TGTGCCAGCTCACCACTAGCGGGAGCGGACGAGCAGTACTTC. Translated, it gives CASSPLAGADEQYF.